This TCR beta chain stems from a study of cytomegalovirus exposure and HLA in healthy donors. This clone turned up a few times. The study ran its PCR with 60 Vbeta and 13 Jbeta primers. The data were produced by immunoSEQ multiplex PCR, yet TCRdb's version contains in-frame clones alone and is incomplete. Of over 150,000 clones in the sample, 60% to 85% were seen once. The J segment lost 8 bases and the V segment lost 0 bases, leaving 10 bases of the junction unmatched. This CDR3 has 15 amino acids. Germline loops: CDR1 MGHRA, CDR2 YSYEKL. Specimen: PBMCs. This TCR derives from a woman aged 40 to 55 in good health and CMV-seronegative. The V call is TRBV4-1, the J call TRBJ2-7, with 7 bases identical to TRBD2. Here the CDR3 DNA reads TGCGCCAGCAGCCAAGAGGGAGGGGAAAGCTTGAAGCAGTACTTC. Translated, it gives CASSQEGGESLKQYF.